This T cell receptor (beta chain) was identified during a study of T cell responses to AZD1222 COVID-19 vaccine. Here immunoSEQ multiplex PCR was the method, and the copy in TCRdb shows in-frame clones only, minus some. The repertoire has about 45,000 clones, 65% to 85% of them found once; the top ten carry 18%. V gave up 4 bases and J gave up 6 bases; unmatched junction bases: 10. Germline V gene data show CDR1 as SGHRS and CDR2 as YFSETQ. This CDR3 spans 14 amino acids. The sequence was collected from an adult who received the AZD1222 COVID-19 vaccine. The J gene is TRBJ2-7, the V gene TRBV5-1; 7 bases are shared with TRBD1. Source: peripheral blood, taken 28 days after the second AZD1222 dose. This chain's CDR3 is CASSDPGQTREQYF. The CDR3 coding sequence is TGCGCCAGCAGCGACCCGGGACAGACTCGCGAGCAGTACTTC.